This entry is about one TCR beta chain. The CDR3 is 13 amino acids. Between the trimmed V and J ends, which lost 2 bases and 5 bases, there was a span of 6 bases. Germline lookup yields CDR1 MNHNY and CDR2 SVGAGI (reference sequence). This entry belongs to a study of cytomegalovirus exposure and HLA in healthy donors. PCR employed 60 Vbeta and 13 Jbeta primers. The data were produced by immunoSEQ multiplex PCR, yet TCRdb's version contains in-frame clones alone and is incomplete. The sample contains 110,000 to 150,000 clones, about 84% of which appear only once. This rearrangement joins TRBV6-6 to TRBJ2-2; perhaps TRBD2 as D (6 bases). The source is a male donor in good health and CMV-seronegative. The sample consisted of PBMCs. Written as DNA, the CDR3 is TGTGCCAGCAGTTACGCGGGAACCGGGGAGCTGTTTTTT. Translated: CASSYAGTGELFF.